What follows are 9 T cell receptor beta chains derived from one specimen sequenced in a study of blood T cell repertoires in COVID-19. The table came from immunoSEQ multiplex PCR; TCRdb's copy has only in-frame clones and leaves some out. The table lists roughly 250,000 clones, around four fifths of them singletons, with under 15% in the top ten. The sample comprised peripheral blood. The source of these receptors is a woman in her sixties with active or convalescent COVID-19.

The J gene is TRBJ1-6, the V gene TRBV15; D might be TRBD1 (6 bases). Germline V gene lookup returns CDR1 LNHNV and CDR2 YYDKDF (reference sequence). The CDR3 loop spans 15 amino acids. V lost 3 bases and J 4 bases, leaving 10 bases between the germline ends. CDR3 loop: CATSRSTGYNSPLHF. DNA for the CDR3: TGTGCCACCAGCAGGTCGACAGGTTATAATTCACCCCTCCACTTT.

This chain joins TRBV19 and TRBJ1-3; weak D call: TRBD1 (6 bases). V was pared by 3 bases and J by 0 bases, with 12 bases between. This CDR3 comprises 16 residues. The germline gives CDR1 LNHDA, CDR2 SQIVND (reference sequence). DNA of the CDR3: TGTGCCAGTAGTATGGGGGACATAATCTCTGGAAACACCATATATTTT. This sequence encodes CASSMGDIISGNTIYF.

V is TRBV7-6 and J is TRBJ1-4, with D perhaps TRBD1 (6 bases). Trimming stripped 5 bases from V and 7 bases from J, with 17 bases between. The CDR3 loop spans 15 amino acids. Germline values: CDR1 SGHVS, CDR2 FNYEAQ. Here the CDR3 reads CASSPWDTTGEKLFF. For the CDR3, the DNA is TGTGCCAGCAGCCCCTGGGACACTACGGGTGAAAAACTGTTTTTT.

The chain joins TRBV5-1 to TRBJ2-2; D might be TRBD1 (6 bases). The germline CDR1 and CDR2 sequences are SGHRS and YFSETQ. The CDR3 has 15 amino acids. V gave up 4 bases and J gave up 3 bases, with 13 bases separating them. Here the CDR3 reads CASSPEGQYTGELFF. CDR3 bases: TGCGCCAGCAGCCCCGAAGGACAGTACACCGGGGAGCTGTTTTTT.

DNA for the CDR3: TGTGCCAGCAGCCCCGGGGTGGGGGGGAACGAGCAGTACTTC. It yields the protein CASSPGVGGNEQYF. J is TRBJ2-7 and V is TRBV11-2, with TRBD2 matching over 7 bases. This CDR3 contains 14 residues. With 5 bases clipped from V and 5 bases from J, the junction kept 9 bases outside the gene matches. CDR1 is SGHAT, CDR2 FQNNGV, per germline.

V usage is TRBV12-5 and J usage is TRBJ1-2; TRBD1 aligns across 7 bases. The germline V gene encodes CDR1 LGHNT and CDR2 FRNRAP. The CDR3 runs 20 residues. The ends lost 0 bases at V and 4 bases at J; junction bases unmatched: 20. The CDR3 DNA follows: TGTGCTAGTGGTTTGGTAGTAATTCGGGCAGGGGGACGGGGGACCTATGGCTACACCTTC. This encodes CASGLVVIRAGGRGTYGYTF.

The chain uses TRBV18 and TRBJ2-5; 8 positions agree with TRBD1. In germline, CDR1 is KGHSH, CDR2 LQKENI. With 4 bases clipped from V and 4 bases from J, the junction kept 8 bases outside the gene matches. CDR3 length: 15 residues. The CDR3 loop is CASSLRQGWGETQYF. The CDR3 bases are TGTGCCAGCTCACTGAGACAGGGGTGGGGAGAGACCCAGTACTTC.

The chain is built from TRBV7-2 and TRBJ2-3; D is possibly TRBD1 (6 bases). V lost 3 bases to trimming and J lost 4 bases, with 14 bases between them. Germline lookup yields CDR1 SGHTA and CDR2 FQGNSA. The CDR3 contains 15 residues. CDR3 region: CASSLGHRLADTQYF. DNA of the CDR3: TGTGCCAGCAGCTTGGGACACCGCTTGGCAGATACGCAGTATTTT.

The V gene is TRBV27, the J gene TRBJ1-3, with D possibly being TRBD1 (6 bases). CDR1 is MNHEY and CDR2 is SMNVEV in the germline V gene (reference sequence). The CDR3 is made up of 14 amino acids. V dropped 5 bases and J dropped 1 base, with 9 bases sitting between them. In DNA form, the CDR3 reads TGTGCCAGCAGTAAACAGGGTTCTGGAAACACCATATATTTT. This gives the protein CASSKQGSGNTIYF.